The 13 T cell receptor beta chains below come from one sample, sequenced in a study of persistence of HIV-infected CD4 T cells. No antigen has been identified for these receptors. Sequencing used immunoSEQ version 4 in survey mode. Profiled with immunoSEQ multiplex PCR; TCRdb holds only in-frame clones, not every one. The sample yields about 64,000 clones, about 77% seen once. The stimulus was an HIV-1 Gag 15-mer peptide pool, roughly 1 ug/peptide/mL. Sorted nonresponding memory CD4+ T cells were CD40L-negative, CD69-negative, CD45RO-high. The source material was CD4+ T cells sorted from PBMCs after roughly 18-hour stimulation, sampled from a patient who received antiretroviral therapy. All receptors come from an adult man with HIV who was CMV-seropositive.

This clone was seen a handful of times. The rearrangement links TRBV19 to TRBJ2-7, with 8 bases aligning to TRBD1. The CDR3 is 14 amino acids. The germline gives CDR1 LNHDA, CDR2 SQIVND (reference sequence). Germline trimming cut 6 bases from V and 3 bases from J; bases unmatched to any gene: 7. The DNA of the CDR3 is TGTGCCAGTAGACCAGGGACAGGTTACTACGAGCAGTACTTC. It codes for CASRPGTGYYEQYF.

DNA of the CDR3: TGCGCCAGCAGCGACGCCGACAGGACAGCGTCCCGTGAGCAGTTCTTC. This encodes CASSDADRTASREQFF. The V call is TRBV5-1, the J call TRBJ2-1; D is perhaps TRBD1 (6 bases). The V and J ends lost 4 bases and 9 bases respectively, with 23 bases between them. The CDR3 spans 16 residues. The germline V gene encodes CDR1 SGHRS and CDR2 YFSETQ.

The chain joins TRBV10-2 to TRBJ2-6; D is ambiguous. Trimming shortened V by 8 bases and J by 0 bases, and 5 bases separated the two germline ends. Germline CDR1 WSHSY, CDR2 SAAADI. CDR3 size: 13 residues. The CDR3 spells CASQSSGANVLTF. DNA of the CDR3: TGCGCCAGCCAGTCCTCTGGGGCCAACGTCCTGACTTTC.

The J gene is TRBJ2-1, the V gene TRBV7-6; D remains unclear. This CDR3 has 13 residues. The V and J ends lost 5 bases and 8 bases respectively, with 13 bases between them. Germline loops: CDR1 SGHVS, CDR2 FNYEAQ. CDR3 sequence reads: CASSRTPADEQFF. In DNA form, the CDR3 reads TGTGCCAGCAGCCGCACCCCCGCGGATGAGCAGTTCTTC.

This clone has a handful of counts. The rearrangement joins TRBV24-1 to TRBJ1-5, with D possibly matching TRBD1 (5 bases). V was shortened by 6 bases and J by 0 bases, with 14 bases between the two germline ends. There are 16 residues in the CDR3. Germline V gene lookup returns CDR1 KGHDR and CDR2 SFDVKD. CDR3 in amino acids: CATSKGGGNSNQPQHF. The CDR3 nucleotides read TGTGCCACCAGTAAGGGCGGGGGAAATAGCAATCAGCCCCAGCATTTT.

This clone has more than one count but fewer than ten. The rearrangement joins TRBV9 to TRBJ2-2; D may be TRBD1 (6 bases). Trimming took 1 base from V and 1 from J, leaving 11 bases between them. CDR3 size: 16 residues. Germline lookup yields CDR1 SGDLS and CDR2 YYNGEE. The CDR3 DNA follows: TGTGCCAGCAGCGTACATTTGACAGGGAACACCGGGGAGCTGTTTTTT. It yields the protein CASSVHLTGNTGELFF.

The V and J genes are TRBV7-9 and TRBJ1-2; 9 bases are shared with TRBD1. The germline gives CDR1 SEHNR, CDR2 FQNEAQ (reference sequence). Losses at the gene ends were 5 bases for V and 6 bases for J; bases not matched to a gene: 7. This CDR3 comprises 14 residues. CDR3: CASSLWDREDGYTF. For the CDR3, the DNA is TGTGCCAGCAGCCTGTGGGACAGGGAAGATGGCTACACCTTC.

This chain joins TRBV3-1 (or the pseudogene TRBV3-2) and TRBJ2-7, with D perhaps TRBD1 or TRBD2 (5 bases each). Trimming took off 0 bases at V and 6 bases at J, with 15 bases between the two ends. CDR3 length equals 15 residues. CDR1 and CDR2 (germline): LGHDT, YNNKEL (reference sequence). CDR3 loop: CASSQDNLGGTEQYF. For the CDR3, the DNA is TGTGCCAGCAGCCAAGATAATCTCGGTGGGACCGAGCAGTACTTC.

The chain has TRBV24-1 and TRBJ1-2; D unclear. The CDR3 consists of 14 residues. Germline V gives CDR1 KGHDR, CDR2 SFDVKD. V lost 3 bases and J 3 bases, leaving 10 bases between the germline ends. The CDR3 region has the DNA TGTGCCACCAGTGATCCGGGGAAGGACTATGGCTACACCTTC. This codes for CATSDPGKDYGYTF.

This chain connects TRBV5-1 to TRBJ2-7, with 9 bases fitting TRBD1. Trimming removed 0 bases from V and 3 bases from J; junction bases left unmatched: 4. Germline V CDR1 and CDR2: SGHRS, YFSETQ. This CDR3 is built from 15 residues. The CDR3 loop reads CASSLDLTGGYEQYF. CDR3 nucleotides: TGCGCCAGCAGCTTGGACCTGACAGGGGGCTACGAGCAGTACTTC.

The chain recombines TRBV5-4 with TRBJ1-3, with a weak D call TRBD1 (6 bases). There are 16 residues in the CDR3. The V gene lost 0 bases and the J gene lost 1 base, with 11 bases spanning the gap. Germline-derived CDR1 and CDR2 are SGHNT and YYREEE (reference sequence). CDR3 in DNA: TGTGCCAGCAGCTTGGACAGGGTATTATCTGGAAACACCATATATTTT. It specifies CASSLDRVLSGNTIYF.

The chain carries TRBV5-4 and TRBJ1-6; 9 bases line up with TRBD1. CDR3 size: 15 residues. Trimming took 2 bases from V and 8 from J; bases not matched to a gene: 5. The germline V gene has CDR1 SGHNT and CDR2 YYREEE (reference sequence). CDR3 coding DNA: TGTGCCAGCAGCTTACAGGGGGCAGGCGATTCACCCCTCCACTTT. Its protein is CASSLQGAGDSPLHF. Full variable domain (outside the CDR3, taken from reference TRBV5-4 and TRBJ1-6): ETGVTQSPTHLIKTRGQQVTLRCSSQSGHNTVSWYQQALGQGPQFIFQYYREEENGRGNFPPRFSGLQFPNYSSELNVNALELDDSALYLCASSLQGAGDSPLHFGNGTRLTVT.

The chain links TRBV2 to TRBJ1-3; D remains ambiguous. Trimming took 6 bases from V and 3 from J, leaving 6 bases between them. Germline V gives CDR1 SNHLY, CDR2 FYNNEI. The length of the CDR3 is 12 residues. The CDR3 loop is CASRVGGNTIYF. As DNA, the CDR3 is TGTGCCAGCAGGGTGGGTGGAAACACCATATATTTT. The full variable domain, its missing parts supplied by reference TRBV2 and TRBJ1-3, is EPEVTQTPSHQVTQMGQEVILRCVPISNHLYFYWYRQILGQKVEFLVSFYNNEISEKSEIFDDQFSVERPDGSNFTLKIRSTKLEDSAMYFCASRVGGNTIYFGEGSWLTVV.